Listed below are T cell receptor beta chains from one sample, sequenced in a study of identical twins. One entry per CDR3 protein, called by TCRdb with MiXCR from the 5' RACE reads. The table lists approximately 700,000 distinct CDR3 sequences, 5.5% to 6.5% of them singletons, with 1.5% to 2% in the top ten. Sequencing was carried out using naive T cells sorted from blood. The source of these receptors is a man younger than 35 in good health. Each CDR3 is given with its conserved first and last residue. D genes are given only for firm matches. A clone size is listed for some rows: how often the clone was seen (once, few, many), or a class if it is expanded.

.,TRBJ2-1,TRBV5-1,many,TGCGCCAGCAAATCGGCGGGGCTCTACAATGAGCAGTTCTTC,CASKSAGLYNEQFF
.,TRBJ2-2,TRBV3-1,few,TGTGCCAGCAGCCGACCGGACAAAAGGAACACCGGGGAGCTGTTTTTT,CASSRPDKRNTGELFF
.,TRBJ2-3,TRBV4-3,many,TGCGCCAGCAGCCAAGATAAGGACAGTTCTGATACGCAGTATTTT,CASSQDKDSSDTQYF
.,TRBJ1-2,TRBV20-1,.,TGCAGTGCTAGCCGGGACACTTATGGGAATGGCTACACCTTC,CSASRDTYGNGYTF
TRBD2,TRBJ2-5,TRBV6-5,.,TGTGCCAGCAGTTACATACTAGCGGGAGTTGGCGAAGAGACCCAGTACTTC,CASSYILAGVGEETQYF
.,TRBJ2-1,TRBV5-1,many,TGCGCCAGCAGGACTGCTCCCTACAATGAGCAGTTCTTC,CASRTAPYNEQFF
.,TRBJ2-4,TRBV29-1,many,TGCAGCGGACTGGCGTTTGGCAAAAACATTCAGTACTTC,CSGLAFGKNIQYF
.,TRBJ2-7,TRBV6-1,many,TGTGCCAGCAGTACCTCCTTTGGGGACTGGTCCTACGAGCAGTACTTC,CASSTSFGDWSYEQYF
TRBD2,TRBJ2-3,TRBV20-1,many,TGCAGTGCTAGAGATGCACTAGCGGGAAAGGATACGCAGTATTTT,CSARDALAGKDTQYF
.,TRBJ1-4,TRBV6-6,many,TGTGCCAGCAGTTACTCGGAGGAAAAACTGTTTTTT,CASSYSEEKLFF
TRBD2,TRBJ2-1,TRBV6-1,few,TGTGCCAGCAGGAAGGGGACTAGCGGGAGGGCCTGGGATGAGCAGTTCTTC,CASRKGTSGRAWDEQFF
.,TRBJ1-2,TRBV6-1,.,TGTGCCAGCAGTGAAGTAGGGACTGGGCCGAAGAACTATGGCTACACCTTC,CASSEVGTGPKNYGYTF
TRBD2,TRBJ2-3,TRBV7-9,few,TGTGCCAGCAGCACCCCCCCTGGGACTAGATGGTATTTT,CASSTPPGTRWYF
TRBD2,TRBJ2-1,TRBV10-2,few,TGCGCCAGCAATAGACTAGCGGTCTCCTACAATGAGCAGTTCTTC,CASNRLAVSYNEQFF
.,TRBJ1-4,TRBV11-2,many,TGTGCCAGCAGAACTACAGGGGAAAAACTGTTTTTT,CASRTTGEKLFF
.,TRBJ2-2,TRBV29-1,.,TGCAGCGTTGTGTCACCGGTTACCGGGGAGCTGTTTTTT,CSVVSPVTGELFF
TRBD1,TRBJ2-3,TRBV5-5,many,TGTGCCAGCAGCAACAACCCCGGGACAGGGTCAAAAGATACGCAGTATTTT,CASSNNPGTGSKDTQYF
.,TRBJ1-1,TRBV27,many,TGCGCCAGCAGTTCCAACAGGAACACTGAAGCTTTCTTT,CASSSNRNTEAFF
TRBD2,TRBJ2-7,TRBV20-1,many,TGCAGTGCCCTTAAGGGAGCCGGGGGGGAGCAGTACTTC,CSALKGAGGEQYF
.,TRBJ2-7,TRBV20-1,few,TGCAGTGCTCGGGGTTTAGGACTCCGAAGGCTCGGCTACGAGCAGTACTTC,CSARGLGLRRLGYEQYF
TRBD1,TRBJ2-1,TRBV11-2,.,TGTGCCAGCAGCTCCACACCGGGACAGGGGTGCTTC,CASSSTPGQGCF
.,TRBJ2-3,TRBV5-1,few,TGCGCCAGCAGCTTGGCGACAGATTTAGGTCGGGATACGCAGTATTTT,CASSLATDLGRDTQYF
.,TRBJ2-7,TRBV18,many,TGTGCCAGCTCACCAAGCGGACACTGGGCCTACGAGCAGTACTTC,CASSPSGHWAYEQYF
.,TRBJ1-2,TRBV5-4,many,TGTGCCAGCAGCTTGGACTCTTTAACTGGCTATGGCTACACCTTC,CASSLDSLTGYGYTF
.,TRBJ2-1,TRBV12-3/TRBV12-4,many,TGTGCCAGCAGTCCCGAACGGGGTTTCTATGAGCAGTTCTTC,CASSPERGFYEQFF
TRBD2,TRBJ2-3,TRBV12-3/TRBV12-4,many,TGTGCCAGCAGCTTAGCGGGAGGTCAAGATACGCAGTATTTT,CASSLAGGQDTQYF
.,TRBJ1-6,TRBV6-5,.,TGTGCCAGCAGTTACGTCCGGGTTGATTCACCCCTCCACTTT,CASSYVRVDSPLHF
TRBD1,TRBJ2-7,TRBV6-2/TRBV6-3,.,TGTGCCAGCAGGATGACAGGGTGGAACGAGCAGTACTTC,CASRMTGWNEQYF
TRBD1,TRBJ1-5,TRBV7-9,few,TGTGCCAGCAGTTCAGGACAGGTTAAGGATCAGCCCCAGCATTTT,CASSSGQVKDQPQHF
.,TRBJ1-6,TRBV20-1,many,TGCAGTGCTATTGACCCCAGGGGAAGGAATTCACCCCTCCACTTT,CSAIDPRGRNSPLHF
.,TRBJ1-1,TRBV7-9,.,TGTGCCAGCAGCCCCCAAGGACGCCTTAACACTGAAGCTTTCTTT,CASSPQGRLNTEAFF
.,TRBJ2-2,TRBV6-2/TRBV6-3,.,TGTGCCAGCAGTCACCCCTGGGGACGGAACACCGGGGAGCTGTTTTTT,CASSHPWGRNTGELFF
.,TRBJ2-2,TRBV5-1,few,TGCGCCAGCAGCCAGACAATCACCGGGGAGCTGTTTTTT,CASSQTITGELFF
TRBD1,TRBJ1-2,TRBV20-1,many,TGCAGTGCTAGAAACAGGGGGATCCTTTTGTATGGCTACACCTTC,CSARNRGILLYGYTF
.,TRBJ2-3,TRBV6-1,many,TGTGCCAGCAGTGGCCAGGGGCTTGATTCTAGAGATACGCAGTATTTT,CASSGQGLDSRDTQYF
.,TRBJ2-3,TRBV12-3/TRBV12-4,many,TGTGCCAGCAGCCGGACAGACACAGATACGCAGTATTTT,CASSRTDTDTQYF
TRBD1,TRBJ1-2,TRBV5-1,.,TGCGCCAGCAGCCCGCGACAGGGAAAATCTGGCTACACCTTC,CASSPRQGKSGYTF
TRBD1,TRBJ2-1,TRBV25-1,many,TGTGCCAGCACCGACGCGGGACAGGGCGACGGTGAGCAGTTCTTC,CASTDAGQGDGEQFF
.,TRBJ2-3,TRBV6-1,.,TGTGCCAGCAGTCCCGTTGCCACAGATACGCAGTATTTT,CASSPVATDTQYF
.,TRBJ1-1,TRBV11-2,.,TGTGCCAGCAGCCCGGGCACCGGGACGGTAAACACTGAAGCTTTCTTT,CASSPGTGTVNTEAFF
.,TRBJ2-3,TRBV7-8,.,TGTGCCAGCAGCCCCGGGCTAGCGATCACAGATACGCAGTATTTT,CASSPGLAITDTQYF
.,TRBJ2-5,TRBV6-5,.,TGTGCCAGCAGTTACGAACCCCGGGGGGAGACCCAGTACTTC,CASSYEPRGETQYF
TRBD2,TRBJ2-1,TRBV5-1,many,TGCGCCAGCAGCTGGACTAGCGGGAGTTCCTACAATGAGCAGTTCTTC,CASSWTSGSSYNEQFF
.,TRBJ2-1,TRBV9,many,TGTGCCAGCAGCGTAGACCCTTTCTCCTACAATGAGCAGTTCTTC,CASSVDPFSYNEQFF
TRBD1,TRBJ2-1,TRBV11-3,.,TGTGCCAGCAGCTTAGCCCGGACAGGGGGCTTTAATGAGCAGTTCTTC,CASSLARTGGFNEQFF
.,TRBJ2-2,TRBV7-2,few,TGTGCCAGCAGCTCCCAATTGGCCGGGGAGCTGTTTTTT,CASSSQLAGELFF
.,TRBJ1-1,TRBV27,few,TGTGCCAGCAGTTTTATGGGCATGCGGAACACTGAAGCTTTCTTT,CASSFMGMRNTEAFF